The T cell receptor beta chain under discussion was sequenced for a study of T cells in Graves' hyperthyroidism and ophthalmopathy. In this sample, this clonotype turned up a few times. What it binds is not known. Amplified regions were TCR beta CDR3 sequences from RNA transcripts. The study used the HTBI primer set for a first-round RT-PCR of the TCR CDR3. In TCRdb, the multiplex PCR reads were re-called with MiXCR into one record per CDR3 protein. The sample holds 500,000 to 550,000 distinct CDR3 sequences, roughly 20% seen once. Study-level points and caveats: Among clonotypes expanded in thyroid above 0.001, most were also found in blood.

Patients between 18 and 65 years old had hyperthyroidism, newly diagnosed and lasting under 2 months. Uncontrolled infection, other autoimmune disease, pregnancy or lactation excluded patients. V shed 2 bases and J shed 5 bases, with 16 bases lying between them. This CDR3 has 14 residues. Per germline, CDR1 GTSNPN and CDR2 SVGIG (reference sequence). Sequenced material: blood. This receptor was obtained from a man between 18 and 29 years old with Graves' hyperthyroidism. The gene calls are TRBV30 and TRBJ2-7, with D possibly called TRBD1 or TRBD2 (5 bases each). The CDR3 DNA reads as TGTGCCTGGAGTACCGGGACCTCGTTCGACGAGCAGTACTTC. Protein product: CAWSTGTSFDEQYF.